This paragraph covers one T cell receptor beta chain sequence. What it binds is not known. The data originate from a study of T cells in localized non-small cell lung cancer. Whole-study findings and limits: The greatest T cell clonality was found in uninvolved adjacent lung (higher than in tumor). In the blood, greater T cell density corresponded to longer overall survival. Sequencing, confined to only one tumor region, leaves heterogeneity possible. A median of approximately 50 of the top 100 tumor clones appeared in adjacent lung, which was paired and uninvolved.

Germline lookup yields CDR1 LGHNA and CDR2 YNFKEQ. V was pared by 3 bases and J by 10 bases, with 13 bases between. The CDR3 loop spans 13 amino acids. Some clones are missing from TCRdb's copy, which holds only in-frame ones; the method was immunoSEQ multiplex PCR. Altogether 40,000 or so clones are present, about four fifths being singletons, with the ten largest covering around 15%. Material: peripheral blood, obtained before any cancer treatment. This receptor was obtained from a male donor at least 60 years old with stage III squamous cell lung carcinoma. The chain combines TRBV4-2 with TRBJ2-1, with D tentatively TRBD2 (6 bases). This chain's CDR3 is CASSQVAEREQFF. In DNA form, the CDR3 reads TGTGCCAGCAGCCAGGTAGCGGAAAGGGAGCAGTTCTTC.